A selection of T cell receptor beta chains follows, all from one sample in a study of OX40 agonist ivuxolimab in advanced cancers. The method was immunoSEQ multiplex PCR; TCRdb's version includes in-frame clones alone and lacks a portion of them. The sample yields almost 50,000 clones, 80% to 85% seen once. This specimen was CD4+ or CD8+ T cells sorted from blood, taken in a trial of the OX40 agonist ivuxolimab. The receptors originated from an adult with an advanced solid tumor such as melanoma, head and neck, liver or kidney cancer. Both conserved end residues are part of each CDR3. D genes are given only for firm matches. Expanded clones are given a class, and other clones once, few, many or no size at all.

V: TRBV13; J: TRBJ2-7; size: -; D: -; DNA: TGTGCCAGCAGCCCCCGAGGGGTCAATAATTACGAGCAGTACTTC; CDR3: CASSPRGVNNYEQYF
V: TRBV5-4; J: TRBJ2-7; size: -; D: -; DNA: TGTGCCAGCAGCTTCTGGGCAGCGGTTTCCTACGAGCAGTACTTC; CDR3: CASSFWAAVSYEQYF
V: TRBV23-1; J: TRBJ2-2; size: -; D: TRBD1; DNA: TGCGCCAGCAGTCAACGGGGACAGGGGGCCGGGGAGCTGTTTTTT; CDR3: CASSQRGQGAGELFF
V: TRBV6-1; J: TRBJ2-7; size: -; D: TRBD2; DNA: TGTGCCAGCAGTGATCCCATGGCGGGAGGGTCCTACGAGCAGTACTTC; CDR3: CASSDPMAGGSYEQYF
V: TRBV6-5; J: TRBJ1-1; size: -; D: -; DNA: TGTGCCAGCAGCTTTATAGGGGCTGAAGCTTTCTTT; CDR3: CASSFIGAEAFF
V: TRBV27; J: TRBJ1-1; size: -; D: -; DNA: TGTGCCAGCAGTTTTTCCAGGGACACTGAAGCTTTCTTT; CDR3: CASSFSRDTEAFF
V: TRBV5-1; J: TRBJ1-1; size: -; D: -; DNA: TGCGCCAGCAGCTTGGATCTGTTGAACACTGAAGCTTTCTTT; CDR3: CASSLDLLNTEAFF
V: TRBV9; J: TRBJ1-1; size: -; D: TRBD1; DNA: TGTGCCAGCAGCGTCGTCGGGACAGCCCCGAACACTGAAGCTTTCTTT; CDR3: CASSVVGTAPNTEAFF
V: TRBV9; J: TRBJ2-3; size: -; D: -; DNA: TGTGCCAGCAGCGCCCTTGACAGGCACGACACAGATACGCAGTATTTT; CDR3: CASSALDRHDTDTQYF
V: TRBV19; J: TRBJ1-2; size: -; D: -; DNA: TGTGCCAGTAGGGGCCTCAGGGGACAAGGAGGAGAGAAGGTTGGCTACACCTTC; CDR3: CASRGLRGQGGEKVGYTF
V: TRBV12-2; J: TRBJ2-4; size: -; D: -; DNA: TGTGCAAGTCGTATGGGACTTCCTGTAGCCAAAAACATTCAGTACTTC; CDR3: CASRMGLPVAKNIQYF
V: TRBV5-6; J: TRBJ2-2; size: once; D: TRBD2; DNA: TGTGCCAGCAACCTAAAGACTAGCGGCCCGTTCGGGGAGCTGTTTTTT; CDR3: CASNLKTSGPFGELFF
V: TRBV6-1; J: TRBJ1-5; size: few; D: -; DNA: TGTGCCAGCAGTGAAAAGGGCTATAGCAATCAGCCCCAGCATTTT; CDR3: CASSEKGYSNQPQHF
V: TRBV19; J: TRBJ2-1; size: -; D: TRBD2; DNA: TGTGCCAGTAGTATGGCGGGGGGCTATAATGAGCAGTTCTTC; CDR3: CASSMAGGYNEQFF
V: TRBV7-9; J: TRBJ2-6; size: few; D: TRBD1; DNA: TGTGCCAGCAGTTCCCCGGACAGGGCTAGCCATTCTGGGGCCAACGTCCTGACTTTC; CDR3: CASSSPDRASHSGANVLTF
V: TRBV13; J: TRBJ1-1; size: -; D: -; DNA: TGTGCCAGCAGCGGGGGGACGGGGAACACTGAAGCTTTCTTT; CDR3: CASSGGTGNTEAFF
V: TRBV6-5; J: TRBJ1-1; size: -; D: -; DNA: TGTGCCAGCAGTAACCATGTACGAAGCGCCACTGAAGCTTTCTTT; CDR3: CASSNHVRSATEAFF
V: TRBV11-3; J: TRBJ1-1; size: few; D: -; DNA: TGTGCCAGCAGCTTGGCCGCGGAACGTATGAACACTGAAGCTTTCTTT; CDR3: CASSLAAERMNTEAFF
V: TRBV27; J: TRBJ2-1; size: -; D: -; DNA: TGTGCCAGCAGTTTCGTAAGCGCCAATGAGCAGTTCTTC; CDR3: CASSFVSANEQFF
V: TRBV14; J: TRBJ2-3; size: -; D: -; DNA: TGTGCCAGCACAGACACAGATACGCAGTATTTT; CDR3: CASTDTDTQYF
V: TRBV7-9; J: TRBJ2-5; size: once; D: -; DNA: TGTGCCAGCAGCCAGGCAGAGACCCAGTACTTC; CDR3: CASSQAETQYF
V: TRBV7-2; J: TRBJ2-7; size: few; D: TRBD2; DNA: TGTGCCAGCAGCTTACTAGCGGAATACGAGCAGTACTTC; CDR3: CASSLLAEYEQYF
V: TRBV28; J: TRBJ1-5; size: -; D: TRBD1; DNA: TGTGCCAGCAGTGACCATCCCCGGGACAGGGTAGAGCAGCCCCAGCATTTT; CDR3: CASSDHPRDRVEQPQHF
V: TRBV14; J: TRBJ2-1; size: -; D: TRBD2; DNA: TGTGCCAGCAGCCAAGATGGGCAGTTACTAGCGGGGGGTTGGAACTCCTACAATGAGCAGTTCTTC; CDR3: CASSQDGQLLAGGWNSYNEQFF
V: TRBV28; J: TRBJ1-1; size: -; D: -; DNA: TGTGCCAGCAGCCGGGGGTTGACGAACACTGAAGCTTTCTTT; CDR3: CASSRGLTNTEAFF
V: TRBV10-3; J: TRBJ1-1; size: once; D: -; DNA: TGTGCCATCAGTGCTGGGGGGTTCACCGAAGCTTTCTTT; CDR3: CAISAGGFTEAFF
V: TRBV19; J: TRBJ2-1; size: few; D: TRBD2; DNA: TGTGCCAGCAGCGTAACCGGCGGGGGGCGTGCGAATGAGCAGTTCTTC; CDR3: CASSVTGGGRANEQFF
V: TRBV10-3; J: TRBJ1-6; size: -; D: -; DNA: TGTGCCATCAAGGAGAGCTCCTATAATTCACCCCTCCACTTT; CDR3: CAIKESSYNSPLHF
V: TRBV21-1; J: TRBJ1-5; size: -; D: -; DNA: TGTGCCAGCAGCGGTTTGACAGGGCCGAATCAGCCCCAGCATTTT; CDR3: CASSGLTGPNQPQHF
V: TRBV19; J: TRBJ2-5; size: -; D: -; DNA: TGTGCCAGTAGTACGGACAGCCAAGAGACCCAGTACTTC; CDR3: CASSTDSQETQYF
V: TRBV7-6; J: TRBJ2-3; size: few; D: -; DNA: TGTGCCAGCAGCTTAGGGACCAACACAGATACGCAGTATTTT; CDR3: CASSLGTNTDTQYF
V: TRBV5-4; J: TRBJ1-2; size: once; D: -; DNA: TGTGCCAGCAGCGCATCCGGGGGGTATGGCTACACCTTC; CDR3: CASSASGGYGYTF
V: TRBV9; J: TRBJ1-2; size: -; D: -; DNA: TGTGCCAGCAGCGTCGGTGGCTATGGCTACACCTTC; CDR3: CASSVGGYGYTF
V: TRBV4-3; J: TRBJ2-1; size: once; D: -; DNA: TGCGCCAGCAGCCATCTCGACCACAGTGAGCAGTTCTTC; CDR3: CASSHLDHSEQFF
V: TRBV9; J: TRBJ2-1; size: -; D: TRBD2; DNA: TGTGCCAGCAGCGTAGGGGGCGGCGGGGGTGAGCAGTTCTTC; CDR3: CASSVGGGGGEQFF
V: TRBV6-5; J: TRBJ2-1; size: -; D: -; DNA: TGTGCCAGCAGTTACCAATTCGGGGGCGGTGAGCAGTTCTTC; CDR3: CASSYQFGGGEQFF
V: TRBV19; J: TRBJ2-2; size: -; D: -; DNA: TGTGCCAGTAGTATAGATCTCGGGATTTTATCCGGGGAGCTGTTTTTT; CDR3: CASSIDLGILSGELFF
V: TRBV6-5; J: TRBJ1-2; size: few; D: TRBD1; DNA: TGTGCCAGCAGTCAAACCGGGACAGGGAACTATGGCTACACCTTC; CDR3: CASSQTGTGNYGYTF
V: TRBV6-5; J: TRBJ1-2; size: -; D: TRBD1; DNA: TGTGCCAGCAGTTACCTCTCCGGGACAGTCTATGGCTACACCTTC; CDR3: CASSYLSGTVYGYTF
V: TRBV4-3; J: TRBJ1-1; size: -; D: -; DNA: TGCGCCAGCAGCCAAGGGTTACAGGGTATCACTGAAGCTTTCTTT; CDR3: CASSQGLQGITEAFF
V: TRBV11-2; J: TRBJ2-3; size: -; D: -; DNA: TGTGCCAGCAGCCCGGGGCTCGGAGATACGCAGTATTTT; CDR3: CASSPGLGDTQYF
V: TRBV29-1; J: TRBJ1-1; size: -; D: -; DNA: TGCAGCGTCGACGGTAACATGAACACTGAAGCTTTCTTT; CDR3: CSVDGNMNTEAFF
V: TRBV29-1; J: TRBJ2-7; size: few; D: TRBD2; DNA: TGCAGCGTTGCTTGGGGGGGGTACGAGCAGTACTTC; CDR3: CSVAWGGYEQYF
V: TRBV10-2; J: TRBJ1-5; size: medium-sized; D: -; DNA: TGCGCCAGCAAAGGAGAATATCAGCCCCAGCATTTT; CDR3: CASKGEYQPQHF
V: TRBV6-5; J: TRBJ2-1; size: -; D: TRBD2; DNA: TGTGCCAGCTCATTAACTAGCGGGGGGATCAATGAGCAGTTCTTC; CDR3: CASSLTSGGINEQFF